This T cell receptor (beta chain) was identified during a study of OX40 agonist ivuxolimab in advanced cancers. On this clone itself: The target antigen is unknown.

Data came from immunoSEQ multiplex PCR; TCRdb stores just in-frame clones and leaves some out. The data show around 45,000 clones, about 90% seen once. Study findings and constraints: Researchers did not determine the expanded peripheral T cells' antigen specificity. Some nonresponders likewise displayed low normalized T-cell clonal expansion. At 0.1 to 3.0 mg/kg and by week 6, CD4+ and CD8+ T cells in the blood had expanded clonally. The study found that CD8+ T cells averaged more expanded clones than CD4+.

The receptor comes from an adult with an advanced solid tumor such as melanoma, head and neck, liver or kidney cancer. The sequenced sample was CD4+ or CD8+ T cells sorted from blood, obtained in a trial of the OX40 agonist ivuxolimab.

The CDR3 region is CSGKRLAGGNEQFF. The DNA for the CDR3 is TGCAGCGGCAAACGGCTAGCGGGAGGGAATGAGCAGTTCTTC. V gene TRBV29-1 combines with J gene TRBJ2-1, with 12 bases fitting TRBD2. The CDR3 runs 14 residues. Trimming removed 7 bases from V and 7 bases from J; junction bases left unmatched: 8. Germline CDR1 reads SQVTM; CDR2 reads ANQGSEA.